The rows below give T cell receptor beta chains drawn from one sample of a study of graft-versus-host responses after intestinal transplantation. Their cognate antigens are unknown. The method was immunoSEQ multiplex PCR; TCRdb's version includes in-frame clones alone and lacks a portion of them. The sample includes about 26,000 clones, over 80% of them seen just once. The sequencing used unstimulated CD4+ T cells sorted from spleen or lymph node cells, collected before intestinal transplant. The receptor source for this set is a human donor who received an intestinal transplant. Both conserved end residues are part of each CDR3. D genes are given only for firm matches. Clone size, where shown, is once, few, many, or a class for clones that have expanded.

d_call j_call clone_size v_call cdr3_nt cdr3_aa
NA TRBJ2-5 NA TRBV2 TGTGCCAGCAGTGAAAGGACAGCCTGGACCCAGTACTTC CASSERTAWTQYF
TRBD2 TRBJ2-7 few TRBV30 TGTGCCTGGAGTGTACTAGCGGGGATAGGGGAGCAGTACTTC CAWSVLAGIGEQYF
NA TRBJ2-7 NA TRBV6-1 TGTGCCAGCAGTGAAGGAGGGATTTCCTACGAGCAGTACTTC CASSEGGISYEQYF
NA TRBJ1-2 NA TRBV2 TGTGCCAGCCGACAGGCGGGGAGGGGCTACACCTTC CASRQAGRGYTF
NA TRBJ2-1 NA TRBV4-2 TGTGCCAGCAGCCTCGGTCGCAGCTCCTACAATGAGCAGTTCTTC CASSLGRSSYNEQFF
NA TRBJ2-3 NA TRBV10-3 TGTGCCATCAGACAGGGAATAACTAGCACAGATACGCAGTATTTT CAIRQGITSTDTQYF
TRBD1 TRBJ2-7 NA TRBV5-4 TGTGCCAGCAGCTTGGGGACAGGGTCCCTTCCCTACGAGCAGTACTTC CASSLGTGSLPYEQYF
TRBD1 TRBJ1-1 few TRBV6-5 TGTGCCAGCAGTCAGACAGGGGGCACCACTGAAGCTTTCTTT CASSQTGGTTEAFF
NA TRBJ2-1 NA TRBV11-1 TGTGCCAGCAGCTTAGTCTTAACATGGCCGTACAATGAGCAGTTCTTC CASSLVLTWPYNEQFF
TRBD2 TRBJ2-1 few TRBV2 TGTGCCAGCAGTGCGGGACTAGCGGGCTACAATGAGCAGTTCTTC CASSAGLAGYNEQFF
NA TRBJ1-1 once TRBV11-2 TGTGCCAGCAGCGGCAGGGGCATGAACACTGAAGCTTTCTTT CASSGRGMNTEAFF
NA TRBJ2-7 few TRBV4-1 TGCGCCAGCAGCCAAGATCGAAGGGGCTACGAGCAGTACTTC CASSQDRRGYEQYF
NA TRBJ2-5 few TRBV25-1 TGTGCCAGCAGTGAATGGGCAGGCCAAGAGACCCAGTACTTC CASSEWAGQETQYF
NA TRBJ2-1 NA TRBV30 TGTGCCTGGAGTAGTACGGGAAATGAGCAGTTCTTC CAWSSTGNEQFF
NA TRBJ2-5 NA TRBV4-1 TGCGCCAGCAGCCAAGAACGGGGGTACCTCAAGACCCAGTACTTC CASSQERGYLKTQYF
NA TRBJ1-1 NA TRBV12-2 TGTGCAAGTCGCTTGGCTTTCTTT CASRLAFF